This TCR beta chain was captured by sequencing in a study of identical twins. Study findings and constraints: In beta out-of-frame sequences, the excess sharing between twins was weaker. Among out-of-frame alpha sequences shared by twins, low generation probability occurred in excess. The more abundant beta clonotypes in cord blood had fewer insertions, and memory repertoires did not show this.

MiXCR, run by TCRdb on the 5' RACE reads, gives a single entry per CDR3 protein. This table has approximately 670,000 distinct CDR3 sequences, around 6% appearing once. The V and J ends lost 7 bases and 6 bases respectively, with 16 bases between them. The CDR3 has 14 amino acids. At least ten counts were recorded for this clonotype. Its antigen remains unknown. This chain joins TRBV12-3 or TRBV12-4 and TRBJ2-4; D might be TRBD2 (5 bases). Sequenced material: naive T cells sorted from blood. This receptor was taken from a young man in good health. For the CDR3, the DNA is TGTGCCAGCACCGCGGGTATGGATGTAAACATTCAGTACTTC. Its protein product is CASTAGMDVNIQYF.